This entry lists 23 T cell receptor beta chains sequenced from one sample in a study of cytotoxic CD8 clonotypes in ibrutinib-treated CLL. The repertoire was sequenced with immunoSEQ multiplex PCR; TCRdb's copy has only in-frame clones and lacks some. The top ten clones hold 9.5% to 15% of a sample with roughly 130,000 clones, around three quarters of them seen once. The sample here was PBMCs, taken after 12 months of ibrutinib treatment. The receptors were gathered from a human donor with chronic lymphocytic leukemia.

This rearrangement joins TRBV7-9 to TRBJ2-1, with D possibly TRBD2 on 6 matching bases. Trimming removed 4 bases at V and 13 bases at J, with 17 bases between. The CDR3 has 13 amino acids. Germline V lookup: CDR1 SEHNR, CDR2 FQNEAQ (reference sequence). The CDR3 reads CASSSTYLAFQFF. CDR3 coding DNA: TGTGCCAGCAGCTCTACCTACCTAGCGTTTCAGTTCTTC.

The table lists this clone with a few counts. The gene calls are TRBV19 and TRBJ1-1; no reliable D call. The CDR3 covers 13 residues. V was cut by 4 bases and J by 1 base, with 7 bases left in between. Germline loops: CDR1 LNHDA, CDR2 SQIVND (reference sequence). CDR3 residues: CASSRNENTEAFF. For the CDR3, the DNA is TGTGCCAGTAGTAGGAACGAGAACACTGAAGCTTTCTTT.

This chain joins TRBV21-1 and TRBJ2-1; the table gives TRBD2 as D, unverified against the DNA. TRBV21-1 is recorded as a pseudogene. The CDR3 has 16 amino acids. CDR3 loop: CASSKDLNPIYNEQFF. The CDR3 DNA reads TGTGCCAGCAGCAAAGATCTAAACCCGATCTACAATGAGCAGTTCTTC.

The chain is built from TRBV5-6 and TRBJ1-5; a weak D match, TRBD1 (5 bases). CDR3 length: 15 amino acids. Per the germline V gene, CDR1 is SGHDT and CDR2 is YYEEEE. V was pared by 4 bases and J by 0 bases, with 11 bases between. The CDR3 bases are TGTGCCAGCAGCCATACGGGGGTTAGCAATCAGCCCCAGCATTTT. Its protein product is CASSHTGVSNQPQHF.

The chain has TRBV19 and TRBJ2-7; 13 nucleotides agree with TRBD2. Germline trimming cut 4 bases from V and 7 bases from J; bases unmatched to any gene: 7. CDR1 and CDR2 (germline): LNHDA, SQIVND (reference sequence). The CDR3 is 15 amino acids. The CDR3 is CASSSGLAGVKEQYF. The CDR3 nucleotides read TGTGCCAGTAGTAGCGGACTAGCGGGAGTTAAGGAGCAGTACTTC.

This clone was detected only a few times. This chain links TRBV9 with TRBJ1-5; unclear D gene. The CDR3 is made up of 14 amino acids. Germline-derived CDR1 and CDR2 are SGDLS and YYNGEE. Trimming cost V 3 bases and J 7 bases, with 14 bases left between them. Here the CDR3 reads CASSGSGEGQPQHF. The CDR3 coding sequence is TGTGCCAGCAGCGGATCCGGGGAGGGACAGCCCCAGCATTTT. Using reference TRBV9 and TRBJ1-5 for the parts outside the CDR3, the full variable domain is DSGVTQTPKHLITATGQRVTLRCSPRSGDLSVYWYQQSLDQGLQFLIQYYNGEERAKGNILERFSAQQFPDLHSELNLSSLELGDSALYFCASSGSGEGQPQHFGDGTRLSIL.

The chain combines TRBV7-9 with TRBJ2-3; 9 bases fit TRBD2. This CDR3 comprises 15 residues. The J segment lost 2 bases and the V segment lost 6 bases, leaving 6 bases of the junction unmatched. Per germline, CDR1 SEHNR and CDR2 FQNEAQ (reference sequence). The CDR3 DNA reads TGTGCCAGCAGTGATCAGCGGGAGGACACAGATACGCAGTATTTT. Protein: CASSDQREDTDTQYF.

This chain links TRBV6-5 with TRBJ2-1; no clear D. The V and J ends lost 0 bases and 4 bases respectively, with 7 bases between them. CDR1 and CDR2 from the germline V gene are MNHEY and SVGAGI. The CDR3 length is 14 residues. The CDR3 DNA follows: TGTGCCAGCAGTTACTCGTCCGGGTACAATGAGCAGTTCTTC. It encodes CASSYSSGYNEQFF.

The chain has TRBV10-3 and TRBJ2-7; TRBD2 aligns across 9 bases. CDR3 length equals 16 residues. V lost 1 base, J lost 4 bases, and 8 bases stayed unmatched. Germline CDR1 ENHRY, CDR2 SYGVKD. The CDR3 DNA follows: TGTGCCATCAGTGAGTACGAGACTAGCGGCAGATACGAGCAGTACTTC. This gives the protein CAISEYETSGRYEQYF.

The CDR3, as DNA: TGTGCCAGCAGCTTAGCGACAAGTGCTAACTATGGCTACACCTTC. Protein sequence: CASSLATSANYGYTF. This chain connects TRBV7-8 to TRBJ1-2; D gene unclear. Per germline, CDR1 SGHVS and CDR2 FQNEAQ. This CDR3 has 15 residues. V dropped 0 bases and J dropped 0 bases, with 8 bases sitting between them.

This clone was counted between two and nine times. The chain combines TRBV7-2 with TRBJ2-1; D might be TRBD1 (5 bases). Trimming removed 1 base at V and 5 bases at J, with 15 bases between. The CDR3 sequence is 16 residues long. Germline V gives CDR1 SGHTA, CDR2 FQGNSA. CDR3 in DNA: TGTGCCAGCAGCTTAGTGGGGCAGGGTCCACACAATGAGCAGTTCTTC. It translates to CASSLVGQGPHNEQFF.

CDR3 DNA: TGTGCCAGCAGCCTAATGAGCGGGATCGGCTACGAGCAGTACTTC. Translating gives CASSLMSGIGYEQYF. V and J are TRBV27 and TRBJ2-7; TRBD2 matches 7 bases. CDR1 is MNHEY, CDR2 SMNVEV, per germline (reference sequence). With 6 bases clipped from V and 3 bases from J, the junction kept 11 bases outside the gene matches. CDR3 length equals 15 residues.

The CDR3 loop reads CASSFRSGLNYEQYF. The CDR3 DNA reads as TGTGCCAGCAGTTTCCGAAGCGGGCTAAACTACGAGCAGTACTTC. This chain links TRBV6-1 with TRBJ2-7; weak D call: TRBD2 (6 bases). The CDR3 spans 15 residues. Trimming shortened V by 5 bases and J by 3 bases, and 17 bases separated the two germline ends. Germline V CDR1 and CDR2: MNHNS, SASEGT.

The J gene is TRBJ2-7, the V gene TRBV28; 9 positions match TRBD2. With V trimmed by 3 bases and J by 4 bases, 4 bases remained unmatched. In germline, CDR1 is MDHEN, CDR2 SYDVKM. This CDR3 has 14 amino acids. The CDR3 region is CASSFQAGGYEQYF. In DNA, the CDR3 is TGTGCCAGCAGTTTCCAGGCGGGAGGGTACGAGCAGTACTTC.

V and J are TRBV6-5 and TRBJ2-3; D perhaps matches TRBD1 (5 bases). The CDR3 runs 15 residues. Trimming removed 7 bases at V and 2 bases at J, with 16 bases between. From germline, CDR1 is MNHEY and CDR2 SVGAGI. In nucleotides, the CDR3 is TGTGCCAGCACCCCCCCAGGGCAGCTCACAGATACGCAGTATTTT. Its protein is CASTPPGQLTDTQYF.

The CDR3 region is CASSLGYRTSDSGELFF. DNA of the CDR3: TGTGCCAGCAGCCTCGGATACCGGACTAGCGACAGCGGGGAGCTGTTTTTT. This chain links TRBV14 with TRBJ2-2; 9 bases fit TRBD2. The CDR3 consists of 17 residues. V was clipped by 4 bases and J by 7 bases; unmatched bases: 13. CDR1 is SGHDN, CDR2 FVKESK, per germline.

The chain recombines TRBV7-2 with TRBJ2-7; 10 bases line up with TRBD2. The CDR3 sequence is 15 residues long. The ends lost 3 bases at V and 1 base at J; junction bases unmatched: 3. Germline lookup yields CDR1 SGHTA and CDR2 FQGNSA. The CDR3 DNA reads TGTGCCAGCAGCTTGCTAGCGGGAGTGTCCTACGAGCAGTACTTC. Amino acids: CASSLLAGVSYEQYF.

The V call is TRBV7-9, the J call TRBJ2-4; the match to TRBD2 covers 12 bases. This CDR3 is built from 19 residues. J lost 0 bases, V lost 5 bases, and 11 bases had no gene match. CDR1 and CDR2 from the germline V gene are SEHNR and FQNEAQ (reference sequence). CDR3 residues: CASSPLGLAGGLAKNIQYF. The DNA for the CDR3 is TGTGCCAGCAGCCCATTAGGGCTAGCGGGAGGGCTAGCCAAAAACATTCAGTACTTC. Looking up the rest from reference TRBV7-9 and TRBJ2-4 gives the full variable domain: DTGVSQNPRHKITKRGQNVTFRCDPISEHNRLYWYRQTLGQGPEFLTYFQNEAQLEKSRLLSDRFSAERPKGSFSTLEIQRTEQGDSAMYLCASSPLGLAGGLAKNIQYFGAGTRLSVL.

This clone was recorded a few times. The V and J genes are TRBV7-2 and TRBJ1-2; maybe TRBD1 (6 bases). The V end lost 5 bases, the J end lost 3 bases, and 16 bases lay between the germline ends. This CDR3 has 15 amino acids. The germline gives CDR1 SGHTA, CDR2 FQGNSA. CDR3 sequence reads: CASSREDSPYYGYTF. The CDR3 DNA reads as TGTGCCAGCAGCCGAGAGGACAGCCCATACTATGGCTACACCTTC.

Written as DNA, the CDR3 is TGTGCCAGCAGGACCCAATGGGAAGCTTTCTTT. Translating it yields CASRTQWEAFF. This chain connects TRBV6-5 to TRBJ1-1; D not certain. CDR1 and CDR2 (germline): MNHEY, SVGAGI. CDR3 size: 11 residues. V was clipped by 6 bases and J by 8 bases, with 10 bases between them.

The chain uses TRBV5-1 and TRBJ2-5; 7 bases agree with TRBD2. Germline trimming cut 2 bases from V and 3 bases from J; bases unmatched to any gene: 10. CDR1 and CDR2 from the germline V gene are SGHRS and YFSETQ. This CDR3 comprises 16 residues. The CDR3 protein is CASSFELAASEETQYF. Here the CDR3 DNA reads TGCGCCAGCAGCTTTGAGCTAGCGGCCTCGGAAGAGACCCAGTACTTC.

The chain links TRBV5-1 to TRBJ2-1; D ambiguous. Trimming shortened V by 0 bases and J by 2 bases, and 9 bases separated the two germline ends. The germline gives CDR1 SGHRS, CDR2 YFSETQ. CDR3 size: 15 residues. The CDR3 region has the DNA TGCGCCAGCAGCTTGGTTGGGCGGACCTACAATGAGCAGTTCTTC. Translating it yields CASSLVGRTYNEQFF.

The chain links TRBV7-6 to TRBJ2-3, with D unclear. The CDR3 is 15 residues long. V was shortened by 5 bases and J by 0 bases, with 12 bases between the two germline ends. The germline gives CDR1 SGHVS, CDR2 FNYEAQ. CDR3 bases: TGTGCCAGCAGCCAAACAACGACTAGCACAGATACGCAGTATTTT. Protein product: CASSQTTTSTDTQYF. Drawing the rest from reference TRBV7-6 and TRBJ2-3, the complete variable domain is GAGVSQSPRYKVTKRGQDVALRCDPISGHVSLYWYRQALGQGPEFLTYFNYEAQQDKSGLPNDRFSAERPEGSISTLTIQRTEQRDSAMYRCASSQTTTSTDTQYFGPGTRLTVL.